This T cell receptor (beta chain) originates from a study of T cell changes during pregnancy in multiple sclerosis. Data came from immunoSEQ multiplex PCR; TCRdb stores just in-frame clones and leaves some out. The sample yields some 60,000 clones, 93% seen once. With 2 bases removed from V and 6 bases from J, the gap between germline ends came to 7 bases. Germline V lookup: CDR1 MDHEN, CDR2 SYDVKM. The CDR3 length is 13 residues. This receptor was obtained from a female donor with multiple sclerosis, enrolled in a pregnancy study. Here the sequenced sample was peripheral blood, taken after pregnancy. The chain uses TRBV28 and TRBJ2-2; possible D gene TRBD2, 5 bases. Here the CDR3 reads CASSLKRAGELFF. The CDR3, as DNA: TGTGCCAGCAGTTTAAAGAGGGCCGGGGAGCTGTTTTTT.